The 29 T cell receptor beta chains below were found in one sample sequenced in a study of patients and donors after allogeneic stem cell transplantation. Via MiXCR, TCRdb re-called the RT-PCR reads, giving one row per CDR3 protein. Found here are hundreds of thousands of distinct CDR3 sequences, 16% of them singletons; the top ten hold less than 8.5%. The sample was blood, either unsorted or a sorted T cell fraction (not recorded which). Source of these receptors: a human donor who was either an allogeneic HSCT recipient or a stem cell or donor lymphocyte infusion donor (not recorded which). It is not recorded whose cells these are; they may come from a transplant donor.

The chain couples TRBV21-1 to TRBJ1-3. TRBV21-1 is a pseudogene. There are 15 residues in the CDR3. This chain's CDR3 is CASSKDFTSGNTIYF. The CDR3 nucleotides read TGTGCCAGCAGCAAAGACTTTACCTCTGGAAACACCATATATTTT.

This clonotype was detected only a few times. This chain uses TRBV29-1 with TRBJ1-1; D is ambiguous. Germline loops: CDR1 SQVTM, CDR2 ANQGSEA. This CDR3 comprises 12 residues. V was clipped by 4 bases and J by 6 bases, with 12 bases between them. The CDR3 loop reads CSVGYKVAEAFF. In DNA form, the CDR3 reads TGCAGCGTTGGATACAAGGTCGCTGAAGCTTTCTTT.

The chain couples TRBV28 to TRBJ2-7, with D possibly called TRBD1 or TRBD2 (5 bases each). V was clipped by 8 bases and J by 1 base, with 15 bases between them. The CDR3 totals 14 residues. The germline CDR1 and CDR2 sequences are MDHEN and SYDVKM. The CDR3 sequence: CASGSGTESYEQYF. CDR3 in DNA: TGTGCCAGCGGTTCCGGGACGGAATCCTACGAGCAGTACTTC.

This clonotype appeared a few times. The chain employs TRBV12-3 or TRBV12-4 and TRBJ1-1; TRBD1 agrees at 11 bases. The CDR3 is made up of 15 amino acids. Trimming at V came to 6 bases and at J to 4 bases, leaving 7 bases not matched to a gene. Here the CDR3 reads CASRGDRGFGTEAFF. In DNA form, the CDR3 reads TGTGCCAGCAGGGGGGACAGGGGGTTCGGCACTGAAGCTTTCTTT.

The V call is TRBV5-1, the J call TRBJ2-2; 9 nucleotides agree with TRBD1. V dropped 4 bases and J dropped 6; count of bases not matched to a gene: 10. Germline CDR1 SGHRS, CDR2 YFSETQ. The CDR3 spans 16 residues. The CDR3 loop is CASSLRGTGIPGELFF. DNA for the CDR3: TGCGCCAGCAGCCTTCGGGGGACAGGGATCCCCGGGGAGCTGTTTTTT. The full variable domain, with the rest looked up from reference TRBV5-1 and TRBJ2-2, is KAGVTQTPRYLIKTRGQQVTLSCSPISGHRSVSWYQQTPGQGLQFLFEYFSETQRNKGNFPGRFSGRQFSNSRSEMNVSTLELGDSALYLCASSLRGTGIPGELFFGEGSRLTVL.

A remark on this clonotype: This could be a read error, since a much larger clone is one nucleotide away. The conserved phenylalanine or tryptophan is not found at the CDR3 terminus, so this likely reflects a read error. The V call is TRBV6-5, the J call TRBJ2-5; unclear D gene. Deletions cut 0 bases from V and 2 bases from J, with 10 bases between. CDR3 size: 15 residues. Germline CDR1 reads MNHEY; CDR2 reads SVGAGI. CDR3 sequence: CASSYSYDRQETQYL. CDR3 DNA sequence: TGTGCCAGCAGTTACTCCTACGACCGACAAGAGACCCAGTACCTC.

This rearrangement joins TRBV20-1 to TRBJ2-1; no clear D. The CDR3 totals 10 residues. V dropped 6 bases and J dropped 5 bases, with 5 bases sitting between them. From germline, CDR1 is DFQATT and CDR2 SNEGSKA (reference sequence). DNA for the CDR3: TGCAGTGCCGTGAACAATGAGCAGTTCTTC. The encoded protein is CSAVNNEQFF.

The chain has TRBV20-1 and TRBJ1-2, with D hard to call. Trimming removed 0 bases at V and 4 bases at J, with 9 bases between. This CDR3 spans 13 amino acids. Germline lookup yields CDR1 DFQATT and CDR2 SNEGSKA (reference sequence). In DNA, the CDR3 is TGCAGTGCTAGAGAGAAGCGGAGCTATGGCTACACCTTC. Translated, it gives CSAREKRSYGYTF.

The chain joins TRBV24-1 to TRBJ2-2; unclear D gene. This CDR3 is 14 amino acids long. Germline V gene data show CDR1 as KGHDR and CDR2 as SFDVKD. The V and J ends lost 4 bases and 4 bases respectively, with 9 bases between them. CDR3 region: CATSDTSSTGELFF. For the CDR3, the DNA is TGTGCCACCAGTGACACCTCCAGCACCGGGGAGCTGTTTTTT.

This rearrangement joins TRBV10-3 to TRBJ1-2, with unresolved D. The germline CDR1 and CDR2 sequences are ENHRY and SYGVKD. The CDR3 is made up of 15 amino acids. V lost 3 bases, J lost 4 bases, and 15 bases lay in between. CDR3 sequence (DNA): TGTGCCATCAGTGATTGGGTGACGGGGATCTATGGCTACACCTTC. It translates to CAISDWVTGIYGYTF.

This clonotype was seen many times. The V call is TRBV15, the J call TRBJ2-1; D gene unclear. Germline V gives CDR1 LNHNV, CDR2 YYDKDF (reference sequence). This CDR3 is 13 amino acids long. V lost 0 bases to trimming and J lost 4 bases, with 4 bases between them. The CDR3 sequence is CATSRDRYNEQFF. As DNA, the CDR3 is TGTGCCACCAGCAGAGATCGATACAATGAGCAGTTCTTC.

This clonotype was seen a few times. This CDR3 is CASIRGVGETQYF. DNA of the CDR3: TGTGCCAGCATCAGGGGTGTCGGAGAGACCCAGTACTTC. The V gene is TRBV3-1, the J gene TRBJ2-5, with D possibly TRBD1 on 6 matching bases. V was cut by 7 bases and J by 4 bases, with 13 bases left in between. Germline values: CDR1 LGHDT, CDR2 YNNKEL (reference sequence). The CDR3 has 13 residues.

This clonotype was observed many times. The rearrangement uses TRBV12-3 or TRBV12-4 and TRBJ1-2; tentatively, D is TRBD1 (5 bases). V shed 5 bases and J shed 2 bases, with 9 bases lying between them. CDR3 length: 13 amino acids. The CDR3 protein is CASSRGLNYGYTF. The CDR3 DNA sequence: TGTGCCAGCAGTAGGGGACTAAACTATGGCTACACCTTC.

This clonotype was recorded a few times. CDR3 DNA: TGCAGTGCTACGCGACAGGGGTCCTCCTACGAGCAGTACTTC. It specifies CSATRQGSSYEQYF. The rearrangement joins TRBV20-1 to TRBJ2-7; 8 nucleotides agree with TRBD1. The trim removed 4 bases at V and 0 bases at J, leaving 5 bases unmatched. CDR3 size: 14 residues. From germline, CDR1 is DFQATT and CDR2 SNEGSKA (reference sequence).

This clonotype was picked up a small number of times. The chain couples TRBV9 to TRBJ2-5; D ambiguous. The CDR3 is 13 amino acids. V lost 3 bases and J lost 2, with 8 bases in between. Looked up from germline, CDR1 is SGDLS and CDR2 is YYNGEE. Here the CDR3 reads CASSDDWQETQYF. The CDR3 nucleotides are TGTGCCAGCAGCGACGACTGGCAAGAGACCCAGTACTTC.

The chain is built from TRBV4-2 and TRBJ2-3; 16 positions agree with TRBD2. This CDR3 is 19 amino acids long. V trimming: 0 bases; J trimming: 5 bases; junction bases outside the gene matches: 8. Germline lookup yields CDR1 LGHNA and CDR2 YNFKEQ. The CDR3 DNA sequence: TGTGCCAGCAGCCAAGATAGGGGGACTAGCGGGAGGGGAAGAGATACGCAGTATTTT. Its translation: CASSQDRGTSGRGRDTQYF.

The genes are TRBV27 and TRBJ2-1; 7 nucleotides align to TRBD2. The germline CDR1 and CDR2 sequences are MNHEY and SMNVEV (reference sequence). Trimming cost V 5 bases and J 5 bases; bases outside gene matches: 3. The CDR3 runs 13 residues. CDR3 loop: CASSAGRDNEQFF. In DNA form, the CDR3 reads TGTGCCAGCAGTGCGGGGAGGGACAATGAGCAGTTCTTC.

This clonotype was counted a few times. The chain uses TRBV11-1 and TRBJ2-1, with 9 bases aligning to TRBD2. J gave up 1 base and V 8 bases, and 18 bases lay outside the gene matches. This CDR3 is built from 19 residues. Germline CDR1 SGHAT, CDR2 FQDESV (reference sequence). For the CDR3, the DNA is TGTGCCAGCCCCTTGACTAGCGGAGAGGGGTTTAGGTCCTACAATGAGCAGTTCTTC. Translated, it gives CASPLTSGEGFRSYNEQFF.

The chain recombines TRBV7-6 with TRBJ2-1; weak D call: TRBD1 (5 bases). The CDR3 runs to 16 residues. V gave up 2 bases and J gave up 4 bases, with 15 bases separating them. CDR1 is SGHVS, CDR2 FNYEAQ, per germline. CDR3 sequence: CASSLIKGQGYNEQFF. The CDR3 DNA reads TGTGCCAGCAGCTTAATCAAAGGGCAGGGTTACAATGAGCAGTTCTTC.

This clonotype was found a few times. The rearrangement uses TRBV12-3 or TRBV12-4 and TRBJ2-4; the match to TRBD1 covers 8 bases. V lost 3 bases to trimming and J lost 2 bases; unmatched junction nucleotides: 6. The CDR3 totals 16 residues. The CDR3 DNA reads TGTGCCAGCAGTTTGGACAGGGTCGACTCCAAAAACATTCAGTACTTC. It specifies CASSLDRVDSKNIQYF.

This clonotype was recorded at least ten times. This chain joins TRBV4-3 and TRBJ2-7; D is perhaps TRBD2 (6 bases). The CDR3 sequence is 18 residues long. V lost 0 bases and J 3 bases, leaving 21 bases between the germline ends. Germline CDR1 is LGHNA and CDR2 is YSLEER. For the CDR3, the DNA is TGCGCCAGCAGCCAAGATTGGTATGGAGGGGCCATACTCTACGAGCAGTACTTC. Amino acid sequence: CASSQDWYGGAILYEQYF.

The rearrangement links TRBV20-1 to TRBJ1-4; possible D gene TRBD1, 5 bases. Germline V gene lookup returns CDR1 DFQATT and CDR2 SNEGSKA (reference sequence). V gave up 5 bases and J gave up 2 bases, with 18 bases separating them. The CDR3 consists of 16 residues. CDR3 in amino acids: CSAPLDGGGTNEKLFF. DNA of the CDR3: TGCAGTGCTCCCCTGGACGGCGGGGGTACTAATGAAAAACTGTTTTTT.

The table lists this clonotype with a few counts. The chain employs TRBV7-9 and TRBJ2-7; 7 bases line up with TRBD2. V was clipped by 1 base and J by 2 bases; unmatched bases: 5. CDR3 length: 15 amino acids. Looked up from germline, CDR1 is SEHNR and CDR2 is FQNEAQ (reference sequence). The CDR3 DNA follows: TGTGCCAGCAGCTTAGTACCCGGGAGGACCTACGAGCAGTACTTC. Its protein is CASSLVPGRTYEQYF.

This CDR3 is CASSVGGQSPEQYF. The CDR3 DNA sequence: TGTGCCAGCAGCGTAGGGGGACAGAGCCCCGAGCAGTACTTC. The chain carries TRBV9 and TRBJ2-7, with 7 bases aligning to TRBD1. In germline, CDR1 is SGDLS, CDR2 YYNGEE. The CDR3 length is 14 residues. V lost 0 bases, J lost 6 bases, and 6 bases stayed unmatched.

This clonotype was counted a few times. The chain combines TRBV4-1 with TRBJ1-6; D is unclear. Trimming removed 4 bases at V and 0 bases at J, with 10 bases between. This CDR3 comprises 16 residues. The V gene's germline CDR1 is MGHRA and CDR2 YSYEKL. CDR3 sequence (DNA): TGCGCCAGCAGCCCTGGTGAGACCTCCTATAATTCACCCCTCCACTTT. Translating it yields CASSPGETSYNSPLHF.

This rearrangement joins TRBV7-3 to TRBJ2-3; D is uncertain. The CDR3 covers 16 residues. Germline CDR1 and CDR2: SGHTA and FQGTGA. With 2 bases removed from V and 2 bases from J, the gap between germline ends came to 14 bases. DNA of the CDR3: TGTGCCAGCAGCTTAGGGTCAAGGGCCGCCACAGATACGCAGTATTTT. This translates into CASSLGSRAATDTQYF.

This clonotype showed up many times. The chain combines TRBV12-1 with TRBJ2-3; no check of the table's D call, TRBD2, against the DNA was made. TRBV12-1 is given as a pseudogene. The CDR3 extends over 16 amino acids. The DNA for the CDR3 is TGTGCCAGCATCCCAGTCAGACTAGCGAGCACAGATACGCAGTATTTT. Translating gives CASIPVRLASTDTQYF.

This chain joins TRBV7-9 and TRBJ1-3; perhaps TRBD1 as D (6 bases). Per the germline V gene, CDR1 is SEHNR and CDR2 is FQNEAQ (reference sequence). Deletions cut 5 bases from V and 0 bases from J, with 17 bases between. This CDR3 comprises 17 residues. The CDR3 DNA reads as TGTGCCAGCAGCGCCGACAGGCGCGTAGACTCTGGAAACACCATATATTTT. Translating it yields CASSADRRVDSGNTIYF.

This clonotype was counted a few times. J is TRBJ1-6 and V is TRBV5-1; no reliable D call. The CDR3 contains 14 residues. V dropped 0 bases and J dropped 5 bases, with 6 bases sitting between them. In germline, CDR1 is SGHRS, CDR2 YFSETQ. CDR3 sequence (DNA): TGCGCCAGCAGCTTGGATCGAGATAATTCACCCCTCCACTTT. Translation gives CASSLDRDNSPLHF.